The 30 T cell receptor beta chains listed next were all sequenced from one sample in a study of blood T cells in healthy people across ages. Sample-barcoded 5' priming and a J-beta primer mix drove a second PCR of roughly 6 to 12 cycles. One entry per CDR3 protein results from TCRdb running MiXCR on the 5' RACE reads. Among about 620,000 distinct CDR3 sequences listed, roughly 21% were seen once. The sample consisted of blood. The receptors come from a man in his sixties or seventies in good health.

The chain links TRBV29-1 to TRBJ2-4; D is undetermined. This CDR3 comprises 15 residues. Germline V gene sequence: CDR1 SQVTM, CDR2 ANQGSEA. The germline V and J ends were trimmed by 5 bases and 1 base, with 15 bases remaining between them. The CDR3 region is CSVSLSSGAKNIQYF. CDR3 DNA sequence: TGCAGCGTTTCCCTGTCATCCGGGGCCAAAAACATTCAGTACTTC. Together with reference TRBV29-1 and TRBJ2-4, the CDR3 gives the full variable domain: SAVISQKPSRDICQRGTSLTIQCQVDSQVTMMFWYRQQPGQSLTLIATANQGSEATYESGFVIDKFPISRPNLTFSTLTVSNMSPEDSSIYLCSVSLSSGAKNIQYFGAGTRLSVL.

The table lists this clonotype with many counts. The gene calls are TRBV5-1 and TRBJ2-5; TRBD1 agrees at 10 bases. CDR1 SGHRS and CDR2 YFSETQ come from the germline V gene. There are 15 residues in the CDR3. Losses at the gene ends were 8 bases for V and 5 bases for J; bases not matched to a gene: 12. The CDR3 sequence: CASSTPGQGFETQYF. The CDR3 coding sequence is TGCGCCAGTTCTACGCCGGGACAGGGGTTCGAGACCCAGTACTTC.

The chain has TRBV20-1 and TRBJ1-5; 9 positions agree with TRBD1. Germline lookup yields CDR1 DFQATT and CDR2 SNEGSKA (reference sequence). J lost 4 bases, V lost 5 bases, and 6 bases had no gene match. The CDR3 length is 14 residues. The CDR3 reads CSAARGQGNQPQHF. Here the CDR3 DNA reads TGCAGTGCTGCCCGGGGACAGGGAAATCAGCCCCAGCATTTT.

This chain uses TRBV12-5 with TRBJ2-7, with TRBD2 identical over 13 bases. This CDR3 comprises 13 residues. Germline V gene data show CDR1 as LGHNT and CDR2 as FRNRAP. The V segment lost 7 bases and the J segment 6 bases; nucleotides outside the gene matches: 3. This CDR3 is CASELAGGIEQYF. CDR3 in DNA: TGTGCTAGTGAACTAGCGGGAGGGATCGAGCAGTACTTC.

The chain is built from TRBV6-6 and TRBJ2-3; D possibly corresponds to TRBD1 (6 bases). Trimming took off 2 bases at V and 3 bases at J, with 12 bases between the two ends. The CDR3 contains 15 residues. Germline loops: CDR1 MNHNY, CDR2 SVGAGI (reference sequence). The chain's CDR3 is CASSYVGARTDTQYF. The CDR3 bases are TGTGCCAGCAGTTACGTGGGGGCAAGGACAGATACGCAGTATTTT.

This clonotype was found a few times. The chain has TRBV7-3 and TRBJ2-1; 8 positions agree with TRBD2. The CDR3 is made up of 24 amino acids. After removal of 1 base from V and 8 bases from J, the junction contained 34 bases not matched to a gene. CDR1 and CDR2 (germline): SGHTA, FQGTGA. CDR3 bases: TGTGCCAGCAGCTTAAAGCCCCTCCCGCGGGAGGCGAGGTCCTGGCGAGGGGAGCTGGATGAGCAGTTCTTC. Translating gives CASSLKPLPREARSWRGELDEQFF.

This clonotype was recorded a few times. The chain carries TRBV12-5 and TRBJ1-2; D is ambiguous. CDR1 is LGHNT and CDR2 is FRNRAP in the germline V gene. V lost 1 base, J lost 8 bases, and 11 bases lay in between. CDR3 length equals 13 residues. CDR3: CASGLDTAGGYTF. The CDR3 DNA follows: TGTGCTAGTGGTTTGGACACCGCTGGGGGCTACACCTTC.

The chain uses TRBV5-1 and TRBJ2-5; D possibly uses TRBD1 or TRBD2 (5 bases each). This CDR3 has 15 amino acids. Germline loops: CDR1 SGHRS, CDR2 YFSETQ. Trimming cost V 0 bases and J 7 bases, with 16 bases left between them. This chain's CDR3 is CASSLDLGVLGTQYF. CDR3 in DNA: TGCGCCAGCAGCTTGGATTTGGGGGTGTTAGGGACCCAGTACTTC. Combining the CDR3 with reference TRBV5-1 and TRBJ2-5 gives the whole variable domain KAGVTQTPRYLIKTRGQQVTLSCSPISGHRSVSWYQQTPGQGLQFLFEYFSETQRNKGNFPGRFSGRQFSNSRSEMNVSTLELGDSALYLCASSLDLGVLGTQYFGPGTRLLVL.

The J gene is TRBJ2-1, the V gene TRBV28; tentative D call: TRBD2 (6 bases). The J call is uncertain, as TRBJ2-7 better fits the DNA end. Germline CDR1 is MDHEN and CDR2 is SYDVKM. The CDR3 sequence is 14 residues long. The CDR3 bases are TGTGCCAGCAGTCAAACCCGGGGGAGGTACGAGCAGTACTTC. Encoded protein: CASSQTRGRYEQYF.

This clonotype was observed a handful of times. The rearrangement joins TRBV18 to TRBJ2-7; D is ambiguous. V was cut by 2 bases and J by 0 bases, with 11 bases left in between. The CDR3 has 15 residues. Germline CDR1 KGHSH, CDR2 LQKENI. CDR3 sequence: CASSPSHRSSYEQYF. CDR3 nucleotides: TGTGCCAGCTCACCATCACATCGGAGCTCCTACGAGCAGTACTTC.

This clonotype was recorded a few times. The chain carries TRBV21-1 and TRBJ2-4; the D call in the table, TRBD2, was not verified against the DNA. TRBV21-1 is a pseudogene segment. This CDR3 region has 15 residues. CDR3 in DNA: TGTGCCAGCATCGTCGGGACTCTGGAAGGAGACATTCAGTACTTC. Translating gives CASIVGTLEGDIQYF.

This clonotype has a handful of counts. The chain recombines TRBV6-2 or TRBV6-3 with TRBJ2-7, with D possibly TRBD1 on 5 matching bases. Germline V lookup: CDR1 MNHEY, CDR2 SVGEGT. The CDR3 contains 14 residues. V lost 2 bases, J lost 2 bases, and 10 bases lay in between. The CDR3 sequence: CASSYPDSTYEQYF. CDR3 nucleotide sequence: TGTGCCAGCAGTTACCCAGACAGCACCTACGAGCAGTACTTC.

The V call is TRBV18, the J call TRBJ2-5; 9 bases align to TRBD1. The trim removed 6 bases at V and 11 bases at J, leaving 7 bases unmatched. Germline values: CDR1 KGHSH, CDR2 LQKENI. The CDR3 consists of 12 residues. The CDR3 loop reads CASSRDREEQYF. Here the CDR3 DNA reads TGTGCCAGCTCCCGGGACAGGGAGGAGCAGTACTTC.

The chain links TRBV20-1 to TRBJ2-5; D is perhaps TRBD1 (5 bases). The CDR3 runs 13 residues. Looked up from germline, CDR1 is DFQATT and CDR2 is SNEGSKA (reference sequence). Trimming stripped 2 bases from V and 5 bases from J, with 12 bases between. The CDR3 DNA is TGCAGTGCTAGAAAGGGGAAGGTCGAGACCCAGTACTTC. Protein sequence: CSARKGKVETQYF.

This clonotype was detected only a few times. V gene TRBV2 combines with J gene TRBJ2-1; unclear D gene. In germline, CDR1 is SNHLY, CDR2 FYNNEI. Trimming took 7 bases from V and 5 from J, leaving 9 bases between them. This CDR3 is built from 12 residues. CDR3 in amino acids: CASTTENNEQFF. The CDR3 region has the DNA TGTGCCAGCACAACAGAGAACAATGAGCAGTTCTTC.

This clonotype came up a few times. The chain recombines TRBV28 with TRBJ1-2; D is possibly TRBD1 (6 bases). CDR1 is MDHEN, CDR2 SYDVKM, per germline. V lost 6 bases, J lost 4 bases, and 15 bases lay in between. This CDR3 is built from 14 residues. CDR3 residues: CASSPPTGLYGYTF. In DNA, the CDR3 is TGTGCCAGCAGCCCCCCGACAGGTCTCTATGGCTACACCTTC.

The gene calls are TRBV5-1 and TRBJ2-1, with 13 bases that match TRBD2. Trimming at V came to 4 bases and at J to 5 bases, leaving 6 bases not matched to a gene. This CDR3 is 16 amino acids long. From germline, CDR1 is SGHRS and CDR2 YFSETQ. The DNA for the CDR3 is TGCGCCAGCAGCCCCCTACTAGCGGGAGGGAACAATGAGCAGTTCTTC. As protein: CASSPLLAGGNNEQFF.

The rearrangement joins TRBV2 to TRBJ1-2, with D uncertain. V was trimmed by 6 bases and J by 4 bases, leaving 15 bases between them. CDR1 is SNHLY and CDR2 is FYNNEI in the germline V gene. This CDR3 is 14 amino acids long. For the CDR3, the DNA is TGTGCCAGCAGGCCAGGACCACCGGCCTATGGCTACACCTTC. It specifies CASRPGPPAYGYTF.

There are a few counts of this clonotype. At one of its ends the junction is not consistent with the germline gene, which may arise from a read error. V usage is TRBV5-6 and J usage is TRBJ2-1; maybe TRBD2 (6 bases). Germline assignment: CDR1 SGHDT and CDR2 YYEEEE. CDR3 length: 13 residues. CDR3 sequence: CASSPGLTKSWYF. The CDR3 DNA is TGTGCCAGCAGCCCGGGACTTACGAAGAGTTGGTACTTC.

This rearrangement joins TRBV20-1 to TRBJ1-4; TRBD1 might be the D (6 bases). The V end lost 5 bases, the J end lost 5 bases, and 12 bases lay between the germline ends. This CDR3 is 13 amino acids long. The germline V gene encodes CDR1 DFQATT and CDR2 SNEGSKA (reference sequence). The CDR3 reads CSAAIGGNEKLFF. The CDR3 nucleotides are TGCAGTGCTGCCATAGGGGGGAATGAAAAACTGTTTTTT.

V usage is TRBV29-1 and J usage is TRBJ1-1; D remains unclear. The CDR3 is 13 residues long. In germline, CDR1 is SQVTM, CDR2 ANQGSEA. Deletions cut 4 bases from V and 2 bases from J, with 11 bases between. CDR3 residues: CSVAQTVNTEAFF. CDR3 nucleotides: TGCAGCGTTGCCCAAACAGTAAACACTGAAGCTTTCTTT. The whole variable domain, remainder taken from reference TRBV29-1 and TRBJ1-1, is SAVISQKPSRDICQRGTSLTIQCQVDSQVTMMFWYRQQPGQSLTLIATANQGSEATYESGFVIDKFPISRPNLTFSTLTVSNMSPEDSSIYLCSVAQTVNTEAFFGQGTRLTVV.

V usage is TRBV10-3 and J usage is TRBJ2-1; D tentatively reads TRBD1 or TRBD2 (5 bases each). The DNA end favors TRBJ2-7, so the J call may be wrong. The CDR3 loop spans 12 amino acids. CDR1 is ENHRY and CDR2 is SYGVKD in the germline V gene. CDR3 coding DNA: TGTGCCATCAGTGCTGGGGGCTACGAGCAGTACTTC. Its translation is CAISAGGYEQYF.

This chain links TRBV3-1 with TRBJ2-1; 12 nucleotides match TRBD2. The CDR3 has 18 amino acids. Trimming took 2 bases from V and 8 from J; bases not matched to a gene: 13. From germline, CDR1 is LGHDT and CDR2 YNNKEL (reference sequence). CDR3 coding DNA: TGTGCCAGCAGCCAACGCACGACTAGCGGGAGAAGTATCTATGAGCAGTTCTTC. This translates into CASSQRTTSGRSIYEQFF.

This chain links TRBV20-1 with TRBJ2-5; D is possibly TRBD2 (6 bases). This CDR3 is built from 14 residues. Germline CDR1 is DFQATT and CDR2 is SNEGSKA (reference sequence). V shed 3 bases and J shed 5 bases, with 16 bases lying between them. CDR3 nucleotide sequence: TGCAGTGCTAGTAGCGGTTACCTCGGGGAGACCCAGTACTTC. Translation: CSASSGYLGETQYF.

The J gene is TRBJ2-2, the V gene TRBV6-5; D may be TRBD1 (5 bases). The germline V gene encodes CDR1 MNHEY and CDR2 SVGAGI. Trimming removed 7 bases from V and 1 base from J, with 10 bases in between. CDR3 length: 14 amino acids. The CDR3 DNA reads TGTGCCAGCAAGACAGAACTGAACACCGGGGAGCTGTTTTTT. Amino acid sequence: CASKTELNTGELFF.

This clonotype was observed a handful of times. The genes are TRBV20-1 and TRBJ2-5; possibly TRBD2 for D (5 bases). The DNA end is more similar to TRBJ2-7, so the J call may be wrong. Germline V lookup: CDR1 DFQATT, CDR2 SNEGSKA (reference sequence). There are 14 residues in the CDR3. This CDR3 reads CSAREPSGGYEQYF. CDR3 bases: TGCAGTGCTAGAGAACCGAGCGGAGGCTACGAGCAGTACTTC.

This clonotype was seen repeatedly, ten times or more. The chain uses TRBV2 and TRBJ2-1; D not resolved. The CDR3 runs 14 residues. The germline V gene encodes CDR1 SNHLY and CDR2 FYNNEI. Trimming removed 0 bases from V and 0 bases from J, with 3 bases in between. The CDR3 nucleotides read TGTGCCAGCAGTGAAGCCGACTCCTACAATGAGCAGTTCTTC. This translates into CASSEADSYNEQFF.

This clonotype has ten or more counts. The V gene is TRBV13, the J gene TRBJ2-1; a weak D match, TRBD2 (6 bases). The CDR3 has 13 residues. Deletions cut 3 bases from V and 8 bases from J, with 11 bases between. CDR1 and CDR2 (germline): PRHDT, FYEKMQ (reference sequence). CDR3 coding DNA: TGTGCCAGCAGCTTTTCGGGAGTCGATGAGCAGTTCTTC. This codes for CASSFSGVDEQFF.

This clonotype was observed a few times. The CDR3, as DNA: TGTGCCTGGGGCATACCGGATGAAAAACTGTTTTTT. Its translation: CAWGIPDEKLFF. The J gene is TRBJ1-4, the V gene TRBV30, with D hard to call. Germline V gene lookup returns CDR1 GTSNPN and CDR2 SVGIG (reference sequence). Trimming removed 5 bases from V and 6 bases from J, with 10 bases in between. The CDR3 loop spans 12 amino acids. The full variable domain, in which reference TRBV30 and TRBJ1-4 provide the parts outside the CDR3, is SQTIHQWPATLVQPVGSPLSLECTVEGTSNPNLYWYRQAAGRGLQLLFYSVGIGQISSEVPQNLSASRPQDRQFILSSKKLLLSDSGFYLCAWGIPDEKLFFGSGTQLSVL.

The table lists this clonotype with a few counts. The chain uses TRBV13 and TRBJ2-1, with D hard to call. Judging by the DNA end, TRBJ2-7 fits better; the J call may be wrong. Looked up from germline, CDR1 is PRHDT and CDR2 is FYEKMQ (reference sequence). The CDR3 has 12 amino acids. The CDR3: CASSSRMGEQYF. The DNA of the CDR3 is TGTGCCAGCAGCTCCCGGATGGGCGAGCAGTACTTC.